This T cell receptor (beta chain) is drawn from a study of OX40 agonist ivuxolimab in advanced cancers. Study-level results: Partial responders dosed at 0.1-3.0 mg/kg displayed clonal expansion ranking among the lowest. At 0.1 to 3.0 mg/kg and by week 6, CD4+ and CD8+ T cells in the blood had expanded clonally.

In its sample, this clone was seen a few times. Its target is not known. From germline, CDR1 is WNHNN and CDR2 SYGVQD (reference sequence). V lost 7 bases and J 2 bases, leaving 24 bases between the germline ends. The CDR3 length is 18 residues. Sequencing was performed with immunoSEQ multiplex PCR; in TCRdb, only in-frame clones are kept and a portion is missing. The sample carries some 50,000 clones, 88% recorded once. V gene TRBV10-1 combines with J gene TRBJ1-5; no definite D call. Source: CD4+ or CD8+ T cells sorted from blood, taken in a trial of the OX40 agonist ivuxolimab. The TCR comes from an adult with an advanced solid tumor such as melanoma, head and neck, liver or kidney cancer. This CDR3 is CASTSLTWRGDGNQPQHF. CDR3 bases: TGCGCCAGCACCAGCTTAACCTGGCGGGGAGATGGCAATCAGCCCCAGCATTTT.